This T cell receptor (beta chain) was identified during a study of CD8+CD57+ T cells in acquired aplastic anemia. Study-level information: 3.2 ug was the average amount of DNA from sorted CD4+ and CD8+ cells.

The CDR3 spans 15 residues. The germline V gene has CDR1 SGHVS and CDR2 FQNEAQ. V shed 0 bases, J shed 5 bases, and the junction held 3 bases outside the gene matches. Overall study findings and caveats: CD8+ Simpson's diversity in patients was not significantly different from that in controls.

Comment on this clonotype: What it recognizes is unknown.

Profiling that covered TCR beta VDJ and CDR3 relied on genomic DNA as its template. Using its own MiXCR run on the reads, TCRdb lists one record per CDR3 protein. The table includes just over 200,000 distinct CDR3 sequences, about 60% detected once. Sequenced patients had shown CD8+CD57+ cell expansion by flow cytometry. In all patients, the disease was severe acquired aplastic anemia. Input material: sorted CD4+, CD8+, or CD8+CD57+ T cells (not recorded which) from PBMCs. The receptor's source is a human donor with aplastic anemia. V is TRBV7-8 and J is TRBJ2-2; 7 bases map to TRBD1. The CDR3 nucleotides read TGTGCCAGCAGCTTAGCCCCGACAGGGACCGGGGAGCTGTTTTTT. It codes for CASSLAPTGTGELFF.